This T cell receptor (beta chain) was observed in a study of blood T cell repertoires in COVID-19. As for the study in general: From T cells, B-cell-depleted T cells, or PBMCs came the material, which was cDNA or gDNA.

Profiling relied on immunoSEQ multiplex PCR, and the TCRdb table lists in-frame clones only, not all of them. The sample lists under 350,000 clones, 70% to 90% occurring once. Trimming took off 4 bases at V and 1 base at J, with 15 bases between the two ends. Germline CDR1 MNHEY, CDR2 SVGAGI. This CDR3 spans 16 amino acids. Material for sequencing was peripheral blood. The receptor comes from a woman aged 70-85 years with acute or convalescent COVID-19. The chain is built from TRBV6-5 and TRBJ2-3; unclear D gene. CDR3 residues: CASSSTRMGGTDTQYF. The CDR3 DNA sequence: TGTGCCAGCAGTTCTACCCGGATGGGCGGCACAGATACGCAGTATTTT.